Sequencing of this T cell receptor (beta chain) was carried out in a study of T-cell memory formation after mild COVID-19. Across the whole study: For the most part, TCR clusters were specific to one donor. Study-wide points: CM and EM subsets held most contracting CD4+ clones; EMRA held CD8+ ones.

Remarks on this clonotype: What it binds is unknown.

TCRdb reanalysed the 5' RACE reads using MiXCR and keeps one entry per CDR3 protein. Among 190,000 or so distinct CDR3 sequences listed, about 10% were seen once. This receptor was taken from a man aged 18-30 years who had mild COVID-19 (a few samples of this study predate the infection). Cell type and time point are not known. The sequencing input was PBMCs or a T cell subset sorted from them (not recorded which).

The CDR3 bases are TGTGCCAGCACCCTAAGGGCGGGGCATCAAGAGACCCAGTACTTC. It translates to CASTLRAGHQETQYF. The chain is built from TRBV12-3 or TRBV12-4 and TRBJ2-5, with TRBD2 as a possible D gene (6 bases). V dropped 7 bases and J dropped 2 bases, with 17 bases sitting between them. CDR3 length equals 15 residues.